Here is one T cell receptor beta chain with its context. Its antigen remains undetermined. No quality values exist for individual bases; no much larger clone is one base distant. From the germline V gene, CDR1 is SNHLY and CDR2 is FYNNEI. The CDR3 goes from the cysteine to the phenylalanine over 16 residues. The CDR3 DNA has 48 bases and is translated from base 1. V is reduced by 9 bases and J by 0 bases, leaving a spacing of 15 bases between them. The library was generated by the immunoSEQ multiplex PCR assay. For TCR sequencing, RNA was extracted from every sample and reverse transcribed into cDNA to serve as template. SuperScript III was used for first-strand cDNA synthesis, primed with a 2:1 mix of oligo-dT and random hexamers. Amplification bias was assessed with a synthetic immune receptor repertoire, and residual bias was removed computationally. The original pipeline was this. Raw reads were preprocessed for error removal, and CDR3 was defined according to IMGT conventions as running from the conserved cysteine to phenylalanine. Clonality was computed by normalizing Shannon entropy by log2 of the number of productive unique TCRs and subtracting the result from 1. Whether scalp clones were CD4 or CD8 was inferred by matching scalp TCRbeta sequences against CD4 and CD8 repertoires sorted from blood. Sourced from immuneACCESS, this table was stored by TCRdb with only in-frame sequences that have V and J called. A share of the clones is absent; for the studies checked, an unresolved V gene accounts for under half, and the remainder has no known explanation. That table is the source of V, J and clone size, and D and trimming were worked out from the DNA. The sample data list more than 11,000 clones, and roughly 61% of these were observed just once. Under 5% of the sample lies in the top ten.

The data are from a study of CD8+ T cells in alopecia areata (dated by TCRdb to the late 2010s). A note on the overall study: High-throughput TCRbeta sequencing was used to examine T cell clonal expansion in alopecia areata in both the C3H/HeJ mouse model and human patients. On the human side, TCRbeta sequencing was run on scalp tissue and on sorted CD4+ and CD8+ peripheral blood T cells from healthy controls and from alopecia areata patients with either patchy or totalis/universalis disease. Scalp clonality was compared among normal scalp (n=4), patchy alopecia areata scalp (n=8), and alopecia totalis/universalis scalp (n=8). immunoSEQ multiplex PCR using 35 Vbeta forward primers and 13 Jbeta reverse primers was used to amplify TCRbeta CDR3 regions. RNA was obtained with the PAXgene miRNA kit for fixed scalp, the miRNeasy kit for PBMCs, and the RNeasy kit for mouse skin. The full study reports these points: Shared TCR sequences between patients were less evident than in mice, which may be partly attributable to HLA diversity in the patient population. Compared with normal scalp, lesional scalp had higher clonality and more expanded CD8+ clones, particularly in alopecia totalis/universalis, a pattern that suggests antigenic drive. Resident alphabeta T cells in normal human skin are also sequenced, complicating scalp TCR repertoire analysis, unlike mouse skin dominated by gammadelta T cells.

In a handful of patients from the biomarker study, an additional sort separated CD25+CD127- cells out of the CD4+ cells. From alopecia areata patients, peripheral blood was collected along with lesional scalp punch biopsies. PBMCs were isolated by density centrifugation and stained for CD3, CD4 and CD8, and CD4+ and CD8+ T cells were sorted on a FACSAria. Untreated alopecia areata patients were recruited as part of a multicenter biomarker study. Sequencing was performed on CD4+ Tregs sorted from blood. The rearrangement joined TRBV2 to TRBJ2-6; TRBD1 is a weak D gene call, 6 bases matching. This TCR came from a human donor with alopecia areata. The CDR3 protein is CARGRTGPSGANVLTF. The nucleotides are TGTGCCAGAGGTCGAACAGGGCCCTCTGGGGCCAACGTCCTGACTTTC.